This T cell receptor (beta chain) was identified during a study of blood T cell repertoires in COVID-19. Study at large: The analysed material was cDNA or gDNA that came from T cells, B-cell-depleted T cells, or PBMCs.

Germline V gene sequence: CDR1 LGHNA, CDR2 YNFKEQ. V shed 4 bases, J shed 2 bases, and the junction held 7 bases outside the gene matches. There are 16 residues in the CDR3. Measured with immunoSEQ multiplex PCR; TCRdb has only the in-frame clones, and not every one. This sample has under 200,000 clones, with roughly 80% found just once. This sequence originates from a human donor in a cohort sampled during active COVID-19. This chain joins TRBV4-2 and TRBJ2-3, with 9 bases fitting TRBD2. The sample was peripheral blood. The CDR3: CASSPHRLADTDTQYF. In DNA form, the CDR3 reads TGTGCCAGCAGCCCCCACAGACTAGCGGACACAGATACGCAGTATTTT.